Following are 29 T cell receptor beta chains from one sample sequenced in a study of shared clonotypes between healthy human individuals. Produced via immunoSEQ multiplex PCR; TCRdb's table is partial and in-frame only. The repertoire holds more than 2 million clones, with 85% to 95% as singletons. The specimen sequenced was naive CD4+ T cells sorted from blood. The subset: CD45RA+ positively selected. These receptors all come from a man aged 18 to 35 in good health.

About this clone: This may be a read error: a much more frequent sequence differs by one nucleotide. The chain carries TRBV2 and TRBJ1-2; the D is unclear. V dropped 5 bases and J dropped 3 bases, with 4 bases sitting between them. Germline V lookup: CDR1 SNHLY, CDR2 FYNNEI. The CDR3 extends over 11 amino acids. In nucleotides, the CDR3 is TGTGCCAGCAGTTGGGACTATGGCTACACCTTC. This sequence encodes CASSWDYGYTF.

Written as DNA, the CDR3 is TGTGCCAGCATTCCCTCGGGGAACACTGAAGCTTTCTTT. Translation: CASIPSGNTEAFF. The chain joins TRBV6-6 to TRBJ1-1; D gene unclear. The V end was cut by 7 bases, the J end by 1 base, with 10 bases between. The CDR3 runs to 13 residues. In germline, CDR1 is MNHNY, CDR2 SVGAGI (reference sequence).

The rearrangement links TRBV10-1 to TRBJ2-3; D not resolved. V lost 0 bases to trimming and J lost 5 bases, with 3 bases between them. The CDR3 covers 12 residues. Germline-derived CDR1 and CDR2 are WNHNN and SYGVQD (reference sequence). In DNA form, the CDR3 reads TGCGCCAGCAGTGAGTCGGTAGATACGCAGTATTTT. It specifies CASSESVDTQYF.

The rearrangement joins TRBV29-1 to TRBJ2-7, with a possible D match to TRBD2 (6 bases). The CDR3 loop spans 13 amino acids. Trimming took 3 bases from V and 3 from J, leaving 12 bases between them. Germline V lookup: CDR1 SQVTM, CDR2 ANQGSEA. The CDR3 region is CSVDIAGRYEQYF. CDR3 bases: TGCAGCGTTGACATCGCGGGGCGCTACGAGCAGTACTTC.

J is TRBJ2-3 and V is TRBV6-5, with D possibly being TRBD2 (5 bases). Per germline, CDR1 MNHEY and CDR2 SVGAGI. V was cut by 6 bases and J by 3 bases, with 13 bases left in between. CDR3 length equals 14 residues. In nucleotides, the CDR3 is TGTGCCAGCAGGCCACTTGGGGAGACAGATACGCAGTATTTT. It specifies CASRPLGETDTQYF.

For the CDR3, the DNA is TGTGCCTGGAGTCCGGGGTCGCGAGAGACCCAGTACTTC. Translation gives CAWSPGSRETQYF. This chain joins TRBV30 and TRBJ2-5; D might be TRBD2 (5 bases). This CDR3 comprises 13 residues. Per germline, CDR1 GTSNPN and CDR2 SVGIG (reference sequence). Trimming removed 2 bases at V and 4 bases at J, with 11 bases between. Combining the CDR3 with reference TRBV30 and TRBJ2-5 gives the whole variable domain SQTIHQWPATLVQPVGSPLSLECTVEGTSNPNLYWYRQAAGRGLQLLFYSVGIGQISSEVPQNLSASRPQDRQFILSSKKLLLSDSGFYLCAWSPGSRETQYFGPGTRLLVL.

The chain employs TRBV27 and TRBJ1-5; D may be TRBD1 (5 bases). Germline V gene sequence: CDR1 MNHEY, CDR2 SMNVEV (reference sequence). V lost 2 bases and J 0 bases, leaving 11 bases between the germline ends. The CDR3 has 16 residues. In DNA, the CDR3 is TGTGCCAGCAGTTTAAGTGGGGGGTATAGCAATCAGCCCCAGCATTTT. Translation: CASSLSGGYSNQPQHF.

The rearrangement links TRBV28 to TRBJ1-4, with TRBD1 identical over 10 bases. CDR1 is MDHEN, CDR2 SYDVKM, per germline. With 0 bases clipped from V and 1 base from J, the junction kept 2 bases outside the gene matches. The CDR3 runs 17 residues. As DNA, the CDR3 is TGTGCCAGCAGTTTATGGACAGGGGGCGGAACTAATGAAAAACTGTTTTTT. Translating gives CASSLWTGGGTNEKLFF.

This clone has only one observation. The V and J genes are TRBV6-1 and TRBJ2-2; the match to TRBD1 covers 7 bases. The J segment lost 5 bases and the V segment lost 6 bases, leaving 6 bases of the junction unmatched. The CDR3 runs to 14 residues. The V gene's germline CDR1 is MNHNS and CDR2 SASEGT. The CDR3 region is CASSDTGETGELFF. For the CDR3, the DNA is TGTGCCAGCAGCGATACAGGGGAGACCGGGGAGCTGTTTTTT.

The V and J genes are TRBV6-6 and TRBJ1-2; 8 positions agree with TRBD1. The V gene's germline CDR1 is MNHNY and CDR2 SVGAGI (reference sequence). This CDR3 comprises 14 residues. Losses at the gene ends were 3 bases for V and 6 bases for J; bases not matched to a gene: 6. The CDR3 nucleotides read TGTGCCAGCAGTTATAGAAAACAGGGGGATGGCTACACCTTC. It yields the protein CASSYRKQGDGYTF.

V gene TRBV15 combines with J gene TRBJ2-1, with 8 bases fitting TRBD2. Germline CDR1 LNHNV, CDR2 YYDKDF (reference sequence). The J segment lost 1 base and the V segment lost 0 bases, leaving 5 bases of the junction unmatched. This CDR3 is built from 17 residues. The chain's CDR3 is CATSREGSGKSYNEQFF. The CDR3 DNA reads as TGTGCCACCAGCAGAGAGGGTAGCGGGAAGTCCTACAATGAGCAGTTCTTC.

The chain combines TRBV6-1 with TRBJ1-6, with TRBD1 identical over 7 bases. This CDR3 is 14 amino acids long. The germline V gene has CDR1 MNHNS and CDR2 SASEGT. V was pared by 5 bases and J by 8 bases, with 6 bases of the junction left unmatched. The CDR3 loop reads CASSLKQGDSPLHF. DNA for the CDR3: TGTGCCAGCAGTTTGAAGCAGGGGGATTCACCCCTCCACTTT.

The chain has TRBV19 and TRBJ1-5, with a weak D call TRBD1 (5 bases). The CDR3 covers 15 residues. Germline-derived CDR1 and CDR2 are LNHDA and SQIVND (reference sequence). V lost 6 bases to trimming and J lost 1 base, with 13 bases between them. The CDR3 loop is CASSPIGGSNQPQHF. The CDR3 DNA is TGTGCCAGTAGCCCAATCGGGGGAAGCAATCAGCCCCAGCATTTT. Together with reference TRBV19 and TRBJ1-5, the CDR3 gives the full variable domain: DGGITQSPKYLFRKEGQNVTLSCEQNLNHDAMYWYRQDPGQGLRLIYYSQIVNDFQKGDIAEGYSVSREKKESFPLTVTSAQKNPTAFYLCASSPIGGSNQPQHFGDGTRLSIL.

As regards this clone: At one end the junction does not follow the germline gene, possibly because of a read error. At the DNA level, this CDR3 is encoded by other sequences in the same sample as well. The rearrangement links TRBV7-7 to TRBJ2-1; 8 bases match TRBD1. This CDR3 comprises 13 residues. The germline gives CDR1 SSHAT, CDR2 FNYEAQ (reference sequence). DNA of the CDR3: TGTGCTAGCAGCTTAGACAGGGGTAATGAGCAGTTCTTC. Its protein product is CASSLDRGNEQFF.

The chain is built from TRBV14 and TRBJ2-7; TRBD2 agrees at 9 bases. The junction had 7 bases not matched to a gene; V was cut back by 4 bases and J by 3 bases. Germline CDR1 and CDR2: SGHDN and FVKESK. The CDR3 loop spans 15 amino acids. The CDR3 nucleotides read TGTGCCAGCAGCCGGGCAAGCGGGGGGTTCTACGAGCAGTACTTC. This gives the protein CASSRASGGFYEQYF.

The rearrangement links TRBV29-1 to TRBJ2-5, with TRBD2 identical over 13 bases. With V trimmed by 6 bases and J by 3 bases, 4 bases remained unmatched. The germline V gene encodes CDR1 SQVTM and CDR2 ANQGSEA. The CDR3 loop spans 14 amino acids. CDR3 sequence (DNA): TGCAGCGTCACGGGACTAGCGGGAAAAGAGACCCAGTACTTC. It yields the protein CSVTGLAGKETQYF.

The chain joins TRBV28 to TRBJ2-7; no definite D call. Germline V CDR1 and CDR2: MDHEN, SYDVKM. Trimming took off 7 bases at V and 3 bases at J, with 13 bases between the two ends. This CDR3 spans 13 amino acids. Written as DNA, the CDR3 is TGTGCCAGCAAGGAGTCAGGATACTACGAGCAGTACTTC. Translating gives CASKESGYYEQYF.

The gene calls are TRBV18 and TRBJ1-2; weak D call: TRBD1 (6 bases). The CDR3 runs 16 residues. From germline, CDR1 is KGHSH and CDR2 LQKENI. Trimming cost V 3 bases and J 8 bases, with 22 bases left between them. This chain's CDR3 is CASSPPGQPIVNGYTF. The CDR3 coding sequence is TGTGCCAGCTCACCTCCCGGACAGCCCATAGTGAACGGCTACACCTTC.

The chain is built from TRBV2 and TRBJ1-2; 7 bases match TRBD1. CDR3 length equals 15 residues. Germline V gene lookup returns CDR1 SNHLY and CDR2 FYNNEI. Trimming at V came to 6 bases and at J to 8 bases, leaving 15 bases not matched to a gene. The CDR3, as DNA: TGTGCCAGCAGCGGGGGACAGCCACACTCCGGGGGCTACACCTTC. It specifies CASSGGQPHSGGYTF.

On this clone: Within the sample, other DNA sequences also encode this same CDR3. CDR3 DNA: TGCGCCAGCAGCTTGGATCGGGGGGCTGGAAACACCATATATTTT. It is translated as CASSLDRGAGNTIYF. The V call is TRBV5-1, the J call TRBJ1-3; weak D call: TRBD1 (5 bases). Deletions cut 0 bases from V and 2 bases from J, with 9 bases between. Per the germline V gene, CDR1 is SGHRS and CDR2 is YFSETQ. The CDR3 runs to 15 residues.

A word on this clone: Other DNA variants within this sample encode the same CDR3. The J gene is TRBJ2-7, the V gene TRBV6-5, with D tentatively TRBD2 (5 bases). The V gene lost 0 bases and the J gene lost 2 bases, with 14 bases spanning the gap. The CDR3 has 16 amino acids. In germline, CDR1 is MNHEY, CDR2 SVGAGI. The CDR3 DNA reads as TGTGCCAGCAGTTACTCGATATTACGGGGAGCCTACGAGCAGTACTTC. Translation: CASSYSILRGAYEQYF.

This clone was seen only once. The V gene is TRBV9, the J gene TRBJ2-1; 8 positions agree with TRBD1. The CDR3 extends over 15 amino acids. J was trimmed by 2 bases and V by 3 bases; bases with no gene match: 4. The V gene's germline CDR1 is SGDLS and CDR2 YYNGEE. Here the CDR3 DNA reads TGTGCCAGCAGCGAGCCAGGGGGCGCCTACAATGAGCAGTTCTTC. Translated: CASSEPGGAYNEQFF.

The genes are TRBV9 and TRBJ2-5; D remains unclear. This CDR3 is built from 11 residues. The V gene lost 7 bases and the J gene lost 9 bases, with 13 bases spanning the gap. The germline V gene encodes CDR1 SGDLS and CDR2 YYNGEE. The CDR3 loop reads CASGQERAQYF. DNA for the CDR3: TGTGCCAGCGGTCAGGAAAGGGCCCAGTACTTC.

The gene calls are TRBV5-4 and TRBJ2-1; D may correspond to TRBD1 or TRBD2 (5 bases each). The CDR3 loop spans 13 amino acids. The V gene lost 0 bases and the J gene lost 8 bases, with 9 bases spanning the gap. The V gene's germline CDR1 is SGHNT and CDR2 YYREEE (reference sequence). The CDR3 reads CASSLGQRDEQFF. The DNA of the CDR3 is TGTGCCAGCAGCTTGGGACAGAGGGATGAGCAGTTCTTC.

This chain links TRBV2 with TRBJ1-2; the match to TRBD1 covers 9 bases. Germline V gene data show CDR1 as SNHLY and CDR2 as FYNNEI. Losses at the gene ends were 5 bases for V and 7 bases for J; bases not matched to a gene: 8. This CDR3 contains 14 residues. The CDR3 reads CASSPGTGFGGYTF. The CDR3 nucleotides are TGTGCCAGCAGTCCCGGGACAGGGTTCGGTGGCTACACCTTC.

The J gene is TRBJ1-3, the V gene TRBV28; D gene ambiguous. V lost 2 bases, J lost 3 bases, and 14 bases lay in between. From germline, CDR1 is MDHEN and CDR2 SYDVKM. This CDR3 has 16 residues. CDR3 bases: TGTGCCAGCAGTTTAACCGTGTTGAGCTTTGGAAACACCATATATTTT. Translating gives CASSLTVLSFGNTIYF.

Concerning this clone: Other DNA sequences within the sample encode an identical CDR3. The gene calls are TRBV30 and TRBJ2-7; D is unresolved. Germline assignment: CDR1 GTSNPN and CDR2 SVGIG (reference sequence). The CDR3 loop spans 11 amino acids. V shed 1 base and J shed 4 bases, with 5 bases lying between them. The DNA of the CDR3 is TGTGCCTGGAGTGATGATTACGAGCAGTACTTC. Translated, it gives CAWSDDYEQYF.

This clone was detected once. This chain connects TRBV4-1 to TRBJ2-4; D possibly corresponds to TRBD1 (7 bases). The CDR3 covers 18 residues. The V gene's germline CDR1 is MGHRA and CDR2 YSYEKL. Trimming removed 4 bases at V and 2 bases at J, with 21 bases between. CDR3 sequence (DNA): TGCGCCAGCAGCCCCCAAGGAGGGGGCAGAATACCCAAAAACATTCAGTACTTC. It codes for CASSPQGGGRIPKNIQYF.

V gene TRBV6-1 combines with J gene TRBJ2-5; 10 bases are a match to TRBD1. This CDR3 spans 18 amino acids. From germline, CDR1 is MNHNS and CDR2 SASEGT. J gave up 1 base and V 0 bases, and 8 bases lay outside the gene matches. The CDR3 region is CASSEAGTGDYRQETQYF. In DNA form, the CDR3 reads TGTGCCAGCAGTGAAGCCGGGACAGGGGATTATCGCCAAGAGACCCAGTACTTC.